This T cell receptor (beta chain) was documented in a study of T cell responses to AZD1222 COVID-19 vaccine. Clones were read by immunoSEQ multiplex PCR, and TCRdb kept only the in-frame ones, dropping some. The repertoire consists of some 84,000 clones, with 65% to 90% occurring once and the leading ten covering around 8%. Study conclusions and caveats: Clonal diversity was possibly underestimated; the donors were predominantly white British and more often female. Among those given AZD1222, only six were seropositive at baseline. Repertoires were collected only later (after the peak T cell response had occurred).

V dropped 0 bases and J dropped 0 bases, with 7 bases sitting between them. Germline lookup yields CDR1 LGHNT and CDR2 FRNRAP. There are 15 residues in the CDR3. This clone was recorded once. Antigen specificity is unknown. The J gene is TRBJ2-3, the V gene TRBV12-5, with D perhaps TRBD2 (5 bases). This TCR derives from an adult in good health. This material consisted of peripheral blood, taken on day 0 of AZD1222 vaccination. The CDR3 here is CASGLVRGSTDTQYF. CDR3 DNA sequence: TGTGCTAGTGGTTTGGTTAGAGGGAGCACAGATACGCAGTATTTT.